These 14 T cell receptor beta chains share one sample of origin, sequenced in a study of CXCR3-negative and CXCR3-positive naive CD8 T cells. The method, 5' RACE with UMI labels, was used to prepare the TRB cDNA libraries. No DNA is given; TCRdb re-called the 5' RACE reads and lists each CDR3 protein once. Its listing shows 75,000 to 100,000 distinct CDR3 sequences. The material sequenced was naive CXCR3- CD8+ T cells from blood. The subset: CD45RO-CCR7+CD27+CD95- naive CD8+ T cells lacking CXCR3 (TNR3-). The source of these receptors is a human donor in good health. Some clones in this sample may be carry-over from other donors' samples.

The genes are TRBV12-3 or TRBV12-4 and TRBJ2-1. The CDR3 is 13 amino acids. The CDR3 is CASKREGLNEQFF.

The rearrangement joins TRBV7-2 to TRBJ2-4; TCRdb's D call of TRBD2 is untestable without DNA. The CDR3 length is 19 residues. The germline gives CDR1 SGHTA, CDR2 FQGNSA. The CDR3 here is CASSLLHASERLAKNIQYF.

The chain uses TRBV5-1 and TRBJ2-7; lacking DNA, the TRBD2 call made by TCRdb goes unchecked. This CDR3 has 14 residues. Germline V gene lookup returns CDR1 SGHRS and CDR2 YFSETQ. The CDR3 sequence is CASSLAAEGYEQYF.

The J gene is TRBJ2-7, the V gene TRBV19. The CDR3 spans 13 residues. Per the germline V gene, CDR1 is LNHDA and CDR2 is SQIVND (reference sequence). Here the CDR3 reads CASSIEDGYEQYF.

The chain uses TRBV29-1 and TRBJ1-1. The CDR3 runs to 14 residues. The germline gives CDR1 SQVTM, CDR2 ANQGSEA. This chain's CDR3 is CSVEAVDVNTEAFF. Using reference TRBV29-1 and TRBJ1-1 for the parts outside the CDR3, the full variable domain is SAVISQKPSRDICQRGTSLTIQCQVDSQVTMMFWYRQQPGQSLTLIATANQGSEATYESGFVIDKFPISRPNLTFSTLTVSNMSPEDSSIYLCSVEAVDVNTEAFFGQGTRLTVV.

This chain uses TRBV7-3 with TRBJ2-1; without DNA, the TCRdb call of TRBD2 cannot be checked. The CDR3 loop spans 16 amino acids. CDR1 SGHTA and CDR2 FQGTGA come from the germline V gene. CDR3 protein: CASSPLGPISYNEQFF.

V usage is TRBV29-1 and J usage is TRBJ2-1; with no DNA, the TCRdb D assignment of TRBD2 cannot be verified. The V gene's germline CDR1 is SQVTM and CDR2 ANQGSEA. The CDR3 covers 17 residues. The CDR3 sequence is CSVEDLADYTSYNEQFF.

This chain connects TRBV5-1 to TRBJ1-2; no DNA is available, so the TRBD1 call from TCRdb remains unchecked. CDR1 and CDR2 (germline): SGHRS, YFSETQ. The CDR3 is 15 amino acids. CDR3 loop: CASSLEGGDSYGYTF.

The chain employs TRBV7-8 and TRBJ2-6. Germline CDR1 is SGHVS and CDR2 is FQNEAQ. This CDR3 region has 17 residues. CDR3 amino acids: CASSLNILGYGANVLTF. The whole variable domain, filled in from reference TRBV7-8 and TRBJ2-6, reads GAGVSQSPRYKVAKRGQDVALRCDPISGHVSLFWYQQALGQGPEFLTYFQNEAQLDKSGLPSDRFFAERPEGSVSTLKIQRTQQEDSAVYLCASSLNILGYGANVLTFGAGSRLTVL.

The V and J genes are TRBV29-1 and TRBJ1-2. CDR3 size: 13 residues. Germline values: CDR1 SQVTM, CDR2 ANQGSEA. CDR3 residues: CSGGPLGSIGYTF.

The CDR3 here is CSVRTATEYNEQFF. This rearrangement joins TRBV29-1 to TRBJ2-1. Germline CDR1 and CDR2: SQVTM and ANQGSEA. This CDR3 is 14 amino acids long.

The rearrangement uses TRBV4-3 and TRBJ2-7; with no DNA, the TCRdb D assignment of TRBD1 cannot be verified. The CDR3 covers 15 residues. Germline CDR1 LGHNA, CDR2 YSLEER. The CDR3 loop is CASSQGSGTVYEQYF.

The CDR3: CASRAQEDFHNEQFF. The chain carries TRBV28 and TRBJ2-1; the D call from TCRdb, TRBD2, cannot be confirmed without DNA. The CDR3 totals 15 residues. CDR1 and CDR2 from the germline V gene are MDHEN and SYDVKM. Drawing the rest from reference TRBV28 and TRBJ2-1, the complete variable domain is DVKVTQSSRYLVKRTGEKVFLECVQDMDHENMFWYRQDPGLGLRLIYFSYDVKMKEKGDIPEGYSVSREKKERFSLILESASTNQTSMYLCASRAQEDFHNEQFFGPGTRLTVL.

The chain combines TRBV20-1 with TRBJ2-7; TCRdb's assignment of TRBD2 cannot be checked, as there is no DNA. CDR1 and CDR2 from the germline V gene are DFQATT and SNEGSKA (reference sequence). The CDR3 spans 12 residues. The CDR3 loop reads CSATTSGYEQYF.